This passage covers 29 T cell receptor beta chains from one sample sequenced in a study of shared clonotypes between healthy human individuals. Naivety among CD8 cells was defined by CD45RO negativity and positive CCR7 selection, thereby excluding terminally differentiated effector memory CD45RA+ cells. The data were produced by immunoSEQ multiplex PCR, yet TCRdb's version contains in-frame clones alone and is incomplete. Here the sample spans over 2 million clones, 85% to 95% being singletons. Sequences were obtained from naive CD8+ T cells sorted from blood. These receptor sequences come from a young man in good health.

CDR3: CASSLGTGDAQHF. Here the CDR3 DNA reads TGTGCCAGCAGCTTAGGTACAGGAGACGCCCAGCATTTT. The chain employs TRBV7-6 and TRBJ1-5, with a possible D match to TRBD1 (5 bases). The V end lost 1 base, the J end lost 11 bases, and 12 bases lay between the germline ends. CDR1 is SGHVS and CDR2 is FNYEAQ in the germline V gene. This CDR3 is built from 13 residues.

The chain employs TRBV7-9 and TRBJ1-1; D not resolved. The CDR3 is 15 residues long. V was clipped by 5 bases and J by 0 bases, with 13 bases between them. The germline V gene encodes CDR1 SEHNR and CDR2 FQNEAQ (reference sequence). In DNA form, the CDR3 reads TGTGCCAGCAGCCCGGCAGCGTACATGAACACTGAAGCTTTCTTT. It encodes CASSPAAYMNTEAFF.

This sequence joins TRBV28 and TRBJ2-3, with a weak D call TRBD1 (5 bases). Trimming left V 6 bases short and J 3 bases short, with 10 bases between. The CDR3 sequence is 13 residues long. Germline lookup yields CDR1 MDHEN and CDR2 SYDVKM. CDR3 sequence reads: CASRGRETDTQYF. The CDR3 DNA sequence: TGTGCCAGCAGGGGGCGCGAGACAGATACGCAGTATTTT.

The V gene is TRBV25-1, the J gene TRBJ2-5; 8 nucleotides line up with TRBD1. This CDR3 is 14 amino acids long. CDR1 MGHDK and CDR2 SYGVNS come from the germline V gene. With 3 bases clipped from V and 6 bases from J, the junction kept 6 bases outside the gene matches. DNA for the CDR3: TGTGCCAGCAGTGATCTTGGACAGGGAAAGACCCAGTACTTC. This codes for CASSDLGQGKTQYF. Filled out from reference TRBV25-1 and TRBJ2-5, the complete variable domain reads EADIYQTPRYLVIGTGKKITLECSQTMGHDKMYWYQQDPGMELHLIHYSYGVNSTEKGDLSSESTVSRIRTEHFPLTLESARPSHTSQYLCASSDLGQGKTQYFGPGTRLLVL.

As for this clone: This same CDR3 is encoded by further DNA sequences in the sample. This rearrangement joins TRBV9 to TRBJ2-5; D unresolved. The V end was cut by 3 bases, the J end by 5 bases, with 8 bases between. This CDR3 spans 12 amino acids. CDR1 SGDLS and CDR2 YYNGEE come from the germline V gene. The CDR3 bases are TGTGCCAGCAGCGGGCTGGAGGAGACCCAGTACTTC. Its protein product is CASSGLEETQYF.

The chain employs TRBV13 and TRBJ1-4; D might be TRBD1 (5 bases). Trimming pared 4 bases from V and 7 bases from J, leaving 19 bases between. The CDR3 contains 16 residues. The germline CDR1 and CDR2 sequences are PRHDT and FYEKMQ (reference sequence). The CDR3 coding sequence is TGTGCCAGCAGCTCCCAGTTGGGGGTCGGTGGTGAAAAACTGTTTTTT. It encodes CASSSQLGVGGEKLFF.

This sequence joins TRBV30 and TRBJ1-2; D is undetermined. Trimming took off 0 bases at V and 4 bases at J, with 18 bases between the two ends. The V gene's germline CDR1 is GTSNPN and CDR2 SVGIG (reference sequence). The CDR3 is 16 residues long. This CDR3 is CAWSVPLHGSLYGYTF. CDR3 bases: TGTGCCTGGAGTGTACCATTACACGGGTCGCTCTATGGCTACACCTTC.

This clone came up once. The chain is built from TRBV18 and TRBJ2-2, with D unclear. Deletions cut 3 bases from V and 4 bases from J, with 12 bases between. This CDR3 is 15 amino acids long. Germline lookup yields CDR1 KGHSH and CDR2 LQKENI. The CDR3 region has the DNA TGTGCCAGCTCACCCCCTTATTTGGCCACCGGGGAGCTGTTTTTT. Translation: CASSPPYLATGELFF. The complete variable domain, with remaining parts taken from reference TRBV18 and TRBJ2-2, reads NAGVMQNPRHLVRRRGQEARLRCSPMKGHSHVYWYRQLPEEGLKFMVYLQKENIIDESGMPKERFSAEFPKEGPSILRIQQVVRGDSAAYFCASSPPYLATGELFFGEGSRLTVL.

The genes are TRBV6-5 and TRBJ1-2; 10 bases line up with TRBD1. This CDR3 has 14 residues. The V and J ends lost 6 bases and 3 bases, in that order; junction bases with no gene match: 4. Per germline, CDR1 MNHEY and CDR2 SVGAGI. As DNA, the CDR3 is TGTGCCAGCAGAATGACAGGGGGCGACTATGGCTACACCTTC. Its translation: CASRMTGGDYGYTF.

V and J are TRBV7-9 and TRBJ1-4; 7 bases fit TRBD1. Trimming at V came to 3 bases and at J to 8 bases, leaving 6 bases not matched to a gene. Germline CDR1 is SEHNR and CDR2 is FQNEAQ (reference sequence). This CDR3 comprises 14 residues. The CDR3 DNA sequence: TGTGCCAGCAGCTTGACAGGGAATGGGGAAAAACTGTTTTTT. Its translation is CASSLTGNGEKLFF.

The chain uses TRBV7-9 and TRBJ1-1; tentatively, D is TRBD1 (6 bases). The CDR3 totals 15 residues. Trimming pared 10 bases from V and 0 bases from J, leaving 18 bases between. The germline gives CDR1 SEHNR, CDR2 FQNEAQ (reference sequence). The CDR3 DNA follows: TGTGCCACTCTACGACCGGGACATTTGAACACTGAAGCTTTCTTT. Its protein product is CATLRPGHLNTEAFF.

The chain combines TRBV5-8 with TRBJ2-3; maybe TRBD2 (6 bases). CDR3 length: 15 amino acids. Germline CDR1 SGHTS, CDR2 YDEGEE. Trimming took 1 base from V and 1 from J, leaving 10 bases between them. The CDR3: CASSLPGAGTDTQYF. CDR3 coding DNA: TGTGCCAGCAGCTTGCCGGGAGCGGGCACAGATACGCAGTATTTT.

This chain links TRBV7-6 with TRBJ2-5; the match to TRBD2 covers 9 bases. There are 15 residues in the CDR3. Trimming cost V 5 bases and J 1 base; bases outside gene matches: 5. From germline, CDR1 is SGHVS and CDR2 FNYEAQ. CDR3 amino acids: CASSARLAVQETQYF. The CDR3 nucleotides read TGTGCCAGCAGCGCCCGACTAGCGGTCCAAGAGACCCAGTACTTC.

The rearrangement joins TRBV10-1 to TRBJ2-3, with D hard to call. Germline CDR1 WNHNN, CDR2 SYGVQD (reference sequence). This CDR3 is 15 amino acids long. V was pared by 0 bases and J by 2 bases, with 9 bases between. As DNA, the CDR3 is TGCGCCAGCAGTGAGTCTACAGCTCACACAGATACGCAGTATTTT. It yields the protein CASSESTAHTDTQYF.

The chain has TRBV30 and TRBJ1-2, with D uncertain. This CDR3 has 8 amino acids. The V end was cut by 5 bases, the J end by 9 bases, with 4 bases between. Germline V lookup: CDR1 GTSNPN, CDR2 SVGIG (reference sequence). CDR3 region: CAWPCYTF. CDR3 sequence (DNA): TGTGCCTGGCCATGCTACACCTTC.

V and J are TRBV5-1 and TRBJ2-7; D ambiguous. This CDR3 spans 14 amino acids. CDR1 SGHRS and CDR2 YFSETQ come from the germline V gene. The V and J ends lost 0 bases and 2 bases respectively, with 9 bases between them. The CDR3: CASSLGHLTYEQYF. The CDR3 DNA follows: TGCGCCAGCAGCTTGGGACACCTAACCTACGAGCAGTACTTC.

V usage is TRBV28 and J usage is TRBJ1-5; D is possibly TRBD1 (6 bases). The V gene's germline CDR1 is MDHEN and CDR2 SYDVKM. This CDR3 region has 16 residues. Trimming pared 2 bases from V and 4 bases from J, leaving 15 bases between. Here the CDR3 reads CASSLVPGQSNQPQHF. CDR3 coding DNA: TGTGCCAGCAGTTTAGTCCCCGGACAGAGTAATCAGCCCCAGCATTTT.

This clone was counted a single time. V and J are TRBV30 and TRBJ2-7, with D uncertain. This CDR3 comprises 13 residues. From germline, CDR1 is GTSNPN and CDR2 SVGIG (reference sequence). V gave up 2 bases and J gave up 0 bases, with 8 bases separating them. The CDR3 reads CAWSITASYEQYF. The CDR3 coding sequence is TGTGCCTGGAGTATTACAGCCTCCTACGAGCAGTACTTC.

The chain recombines TRBV13 with TRBJ2-7; 7 nucleotides match TRBD1. V shed 4 bases and J 11 bases; nucleotides not matched to a gene: 8. The CDR3 consists of 12 residues. From germline, CDR1 is PRHDT and CDR2 FYEKMQ (reference sequence). The CDR3 nucleotides are TGTGCCAGCAGCTCAACAGACAGGGTCAAGTACTTC. It yields the protein CASSSTDRVKYF.

This chain connects TRBV5-6 to TRBJ2-5, with 10 bases fitting TRBD1. V was clipped by 0 bases and J by 0 bases; unmatched bases: 5. Germline CDR1 reads SGHDT; CDR2 reads YYEEEE. CDR3 size: 17 residues. Here the CDR3 DNA reads TGTGCCAGCAGCTTGGGCCCGGGACAGGGGTACCAAGAGACCCAGTACTTC. Translating it yields CASSLGPGQGYQETQYF.

Details on this clone: Compared with germline, one end of the junction differs, possibly owing to a read error. V and J are TRBV4-3 and TRBJ2-1, with 11 bases aligning to TRBD2. The CDR3 has 18 amino acids. Germline V gives CDR1 LGHNA, CDR2 YSLEER. The CDR3, as DNA: TGCGCCAGCAGCGAAGAAATTAGACTAGCGGGGAACGACAATGAGCAGTTCTTC. Translated: CASSEEIRLAGNDNEQFF.

The chain recombines TRBV6-5 with TRBJ2-7; 9 bases line up with TRBD1. The CDR3 consists of 16 residues. Trimming at V came to 4 bases and at J to 3 bases, leaving 10 bases not matched to a gene. Germline assignment: CDR1 MNHEY and CDR2 SVGAGI. The CDR3 DNA follows: TGTGCCAGCAGTTCTCGGGGACAGGGAGAATACTACGAGCAGTACTTC. Amino acid sequence: CASSSRGQGEYYEQYF.

Here the CDR3 DNA reads TGTGCCAGCAGCGCCGATCAGGGCTTTTCACCCCTCCACTTT. It codes for CASSADQGFSPLHF. This rearrangement joins TRBV7-9 to TRBJ1-6; tentatively, D is TRBD1 (5 bases). Between the trimmed V and J ends, which lost 5 bases and 9 bases, there was a span of 14 bases. The CDR3 length is 14 residues. In germline, CDR1 is SEHNR, CDR2 FQNEAQ (reference sequence). Together with reference TRBV7-9 and TRBJ1-6, the CDR3 gives the full variable domain: DTGVSQNPRHKITKRGQNVTFRCDPISEHNRLYWYRQTLGQGPEFLTYFQNEAQLEKSRLLSDRFSAERPKGSFSTLEIQRTEQGDSAMYLCASSADQGFSPLHFGNGTRLTVT.

V gene TRBV11-2 combines with J gene TRBJ2-5; D is perhaps TRBD1 (5 bases). The CDR3 covers 17 residues. Germline values: CDR1 SGHAT, CDR2 FQNNGV. V was trimmed by 4 bases and J by 2 bases, leaving 20 bases between them. The CDR3, as DNA: TGTGCCAGCAGCTCCGTCCTCGGTTGGACAATTCAAGAGACCCAGTACTTC. It encodes CASSSVLGWTIQETQYF.

The V call is TRBV6-1, the J call TRBJ2-7; either TRBD1 or TRBD2 may fit D (5 bases each). The CDR3 totals 12 residues. The germline V gene has CDR1 MNHNS and CDR2 SASEGT. V lost 10 bases and J 3 bases, leaving 13 bases between the germline ends. CDR3 sequence reads: CATRDVGYEQYF. In DNA form, the CDR3 reads TGTGCCACTCGGGACGTAGGCTACGAGCAGTACTTC.

V and J are TRBV9 and TRBJ2-1; D gene unclear. Germline lookup yields CDR1 SGDLS and CDR2 YYNGEE. Trimming removed 3 bases at V and 0 bases at J, with 13 bases between. The CDR3 totals 16 residues. The CDR3 reads CASSAEWTSSYNEQFF. In nucleotides, the CDR3 is TGTGCCAGCAGCGCCGAATGGACCAGCTCCTACAATGAGCAGTTCTTC.

The genes are TRBV27 and TRBJ2-1; 10 bases are a match to TRBD2. This CDR3 region has 16 residues. V shed 9 bases and J 2 bases; nucleotides not matched to a gene: 10. Per germline, CDR1 MNHEY and CDR2 SMNVEV (reference sequence). The CDR3 region has the DNA TGTGCCAGTTACCCCAGCGGGGGGGAAACCTACAATGAGCAGTTCTTC. It specifies CASYPSGGETYNEQFF.

J is TRBJ2-1 and V is TRBV29-1, with D maybe TRBD2 (6 bases). This CDR3 contains 15 residues. Per germline, CDR1 SQVTM and CDR2 ANQGSEA. V was cut by 1 base and J by 2 bases, with 12 bases left in between. CDR3 loop: CSVEARGDAYNEQFF. The CDR3 DNA is TGCAGCGTTGAAGCGCGGGGTGACGCCTACAATGAGCAGTTCTTC.

This rearrangement joins TRBV9 to TRBJ2-5, with D perhaps assigned TRBD1 or TRBD2 (5 bases each). The V and J ends lost 2 bases and 2 bases respectively, with 13 bases between them. Germline V lookup: CDR1 SGDLS, CDR2 YYNGEE. The CDR3 consists of 15 residues. CDR3: CASSVGTMGQETQYF. In DNA, the CDR3 is TGTGCCAGCAGCGTGGGGACCATGGGGCAAGAGACCCAGTACTTC.